This T cell receptor (beta chain) comes out of a study of T cells in localized non-small cell lung cancer. The CDR3 length is 14 residues. Germline CDR1 and CDR2: MDHEN and SYDVKM. Trimming removed 5 bases from V and 6 bases from J; junction bases left unmatched: 6. Repertoires were generated with immunoSEQ multiplex PCR, while TCRdb's copy carries only in-frame clones and drops some. Of more than 25,000 clones in the sample, approximately 90% were seen once. A word on this clone: What it binds is unknown.

General study results and limits: Uninvolved adjacent lung had the highest recorded T cell clonality, with tumor below it. An association was observed between higher blood T cell density and longer overall survival. Sequencing was limited to one tumor region, leaving the possibility of heterogeneity open. Of the top 100 tumor clones, median around 60 were in adjacent lung, approximately 28 among its top 100.

The sequencing here drew on peripheral blood, taken before any cancer treatment. The origin of this receptor is a woman between 35 and 75 years old with stage I lung adenocarcinoma. The chain links TRBV28 to TRBJ1-4; 7 bases map to TRBD1. Here the CDR3 reads CASSTQGGDEKLFF. The CDR3 DNA follows: TGTGCCAGCAGTACGCAGGGGGGGGATGAAAAACTGTTTTTT. Full variable domain (outside the CDR3, taken from reference TRBV28 and TRBJ1-4): DVKVTQSSRYLVKRTGEKVFLECVQDMDHENMFWYRQDPGLGLRLIYFSYDVKMKEKGDIPEGYSVSREKKERFSLILESASTNQTSMYLCASSTQGGDEKLFFGSGTQLSVL.